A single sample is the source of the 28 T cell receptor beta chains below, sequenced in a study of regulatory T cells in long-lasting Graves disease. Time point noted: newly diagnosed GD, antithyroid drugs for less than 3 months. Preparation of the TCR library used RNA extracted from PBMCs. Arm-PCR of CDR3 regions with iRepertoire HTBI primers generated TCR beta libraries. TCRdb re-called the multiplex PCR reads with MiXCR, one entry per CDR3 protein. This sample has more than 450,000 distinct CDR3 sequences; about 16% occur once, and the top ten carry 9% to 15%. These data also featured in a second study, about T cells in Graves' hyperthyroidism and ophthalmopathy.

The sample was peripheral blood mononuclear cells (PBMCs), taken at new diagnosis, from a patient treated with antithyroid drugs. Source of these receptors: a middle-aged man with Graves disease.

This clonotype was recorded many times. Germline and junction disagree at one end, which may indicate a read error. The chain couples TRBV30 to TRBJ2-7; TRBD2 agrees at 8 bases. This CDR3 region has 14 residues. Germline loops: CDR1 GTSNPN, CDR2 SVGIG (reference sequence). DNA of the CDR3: TGTGCCCGGAGAGGAGGGCGCCGGGAGGGCGAGCAGTACTTC. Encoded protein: CARRGGRREGEQYF.

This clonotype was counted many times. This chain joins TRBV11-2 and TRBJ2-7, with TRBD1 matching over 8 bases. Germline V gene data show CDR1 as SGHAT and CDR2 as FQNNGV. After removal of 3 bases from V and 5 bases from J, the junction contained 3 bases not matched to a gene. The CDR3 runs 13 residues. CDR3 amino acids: CASSLMDRDEQYF. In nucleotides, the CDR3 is TGTGCCAGCAGCTTGATGGACAGGGACGAGCAGTACTTC.

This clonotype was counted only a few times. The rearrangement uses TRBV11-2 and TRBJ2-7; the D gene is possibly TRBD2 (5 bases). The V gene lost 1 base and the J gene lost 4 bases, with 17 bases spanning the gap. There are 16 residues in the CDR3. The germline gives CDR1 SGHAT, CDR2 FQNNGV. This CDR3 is CASSLGFGSVAYEQYF. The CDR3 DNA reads TGTGCCAGCAGCTTAGGTTTTGGTAGCGTGGCTTACGAGCAGTACTTC.

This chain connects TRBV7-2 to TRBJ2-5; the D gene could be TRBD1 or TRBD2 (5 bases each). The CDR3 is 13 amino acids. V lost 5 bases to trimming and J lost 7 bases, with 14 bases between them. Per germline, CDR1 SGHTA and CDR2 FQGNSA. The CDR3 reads CASSRGPTATQYF. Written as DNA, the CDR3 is TGTGCCAGCAGCAGGGGACCGACGGCGACCCAGTACTTC. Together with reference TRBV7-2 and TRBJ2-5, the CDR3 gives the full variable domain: GAGVSQSPSNKVTEKGKDVELRCDPISGHTALYWYRQSLGQGLEFLIYFQGNSAPDKSGLPSDRFSAERTGGSVSTLTIQRTQQEDSAVYLCASSRGPTATQYFGPGTRLLVL.

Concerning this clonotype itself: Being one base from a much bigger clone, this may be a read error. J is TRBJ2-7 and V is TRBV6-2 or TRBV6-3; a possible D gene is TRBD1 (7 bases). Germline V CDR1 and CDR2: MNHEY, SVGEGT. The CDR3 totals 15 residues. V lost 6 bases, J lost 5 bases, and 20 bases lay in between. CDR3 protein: CASRDGGGTVHEQYF. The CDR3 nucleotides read TGTGCCAGCAGGGATGGAGGGGGCACAGTCCACGAGCAGTACTTC.

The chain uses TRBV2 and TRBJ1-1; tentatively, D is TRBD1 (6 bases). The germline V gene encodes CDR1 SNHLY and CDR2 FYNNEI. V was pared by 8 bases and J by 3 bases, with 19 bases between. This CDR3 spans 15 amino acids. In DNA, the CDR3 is TGTGCCAGCTCCCTCCAGGGGCAGGCAGACACTGAAGCTTTCTTT. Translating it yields CASSLQGQADTEAFF.

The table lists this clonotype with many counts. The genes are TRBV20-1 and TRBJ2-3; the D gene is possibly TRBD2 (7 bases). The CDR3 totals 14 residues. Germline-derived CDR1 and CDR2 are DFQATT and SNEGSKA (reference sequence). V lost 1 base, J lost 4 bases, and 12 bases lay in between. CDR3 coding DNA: TGCAGTGCTAGAGTCCAGGGGAGGGCAGATACGCAGTATTTT. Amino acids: CSARVQGRADTQYF.

The CDR3 region has the DNA TGTGCCAGCAGTTTATCAGTAAATTCACCCCTCCACTTT. It encodes CASSLSVNSPLHF. J is TRBJ1-6 and V is TRBV28; D remains unclear. The CDR3 contains 13 residues. V shed 1 base and J shed 7 bases, with 5 bases lying between them. The germline gives CDR1 MDHEN, CDR2 SYDVKM.

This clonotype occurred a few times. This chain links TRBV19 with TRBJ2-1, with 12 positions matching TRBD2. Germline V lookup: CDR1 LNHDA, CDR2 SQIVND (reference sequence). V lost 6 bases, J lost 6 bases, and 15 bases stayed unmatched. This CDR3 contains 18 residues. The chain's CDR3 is CASSADPLAGGGGNEQFF. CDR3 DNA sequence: TGTGCCAGTAGCGCAGACCCTCTAGCGGGAGGGGGGGGCAATGAGCAGTTCTTC.

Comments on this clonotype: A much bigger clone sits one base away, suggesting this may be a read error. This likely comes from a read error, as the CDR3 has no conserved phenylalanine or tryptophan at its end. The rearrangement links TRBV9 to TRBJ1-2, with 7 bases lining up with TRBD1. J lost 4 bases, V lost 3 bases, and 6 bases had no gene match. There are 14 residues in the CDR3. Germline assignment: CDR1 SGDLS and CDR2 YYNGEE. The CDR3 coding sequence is TGTGCCAGCAGCGGGACAGGAGACCTCTATGGCTACACCTCC. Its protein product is CASSGTGDLYGYTS.

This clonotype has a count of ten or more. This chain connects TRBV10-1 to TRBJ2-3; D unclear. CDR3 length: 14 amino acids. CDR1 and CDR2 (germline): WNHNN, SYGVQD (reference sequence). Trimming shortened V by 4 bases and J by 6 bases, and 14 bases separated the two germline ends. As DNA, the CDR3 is TGCGCCAGCAGTGGGTCCCCGAGTGGCGATACGCAGTATTTT. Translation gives CASSGSPSGDTQYF.

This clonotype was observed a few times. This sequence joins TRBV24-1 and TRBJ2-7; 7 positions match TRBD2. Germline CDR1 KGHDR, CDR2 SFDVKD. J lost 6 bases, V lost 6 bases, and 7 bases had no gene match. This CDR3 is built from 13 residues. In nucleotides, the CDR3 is TGTGCCACCAGTCGAGCGGGAAACGTCGAGCAGTACTTC. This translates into CATSRAGNVEQYF.

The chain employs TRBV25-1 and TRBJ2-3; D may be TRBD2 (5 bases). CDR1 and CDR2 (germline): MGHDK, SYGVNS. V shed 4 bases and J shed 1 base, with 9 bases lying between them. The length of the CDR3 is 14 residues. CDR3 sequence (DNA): TGTGCCAGCAGTGCCGAGGGTCGCACAGATACGCAGTATTTT. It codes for CASSAEGRTDTQYF. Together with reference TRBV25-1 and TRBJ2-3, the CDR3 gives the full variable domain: EADIYQTPRYLVIGTGKKITLECSQTMGHDKMYWYQQDPGMELHLIHYSYGVNSTEKGDLSSESTVSRIRTEHFPLTLESARPSHTSQYLCASSAEGRTDTQYFGPGTRLTVL.

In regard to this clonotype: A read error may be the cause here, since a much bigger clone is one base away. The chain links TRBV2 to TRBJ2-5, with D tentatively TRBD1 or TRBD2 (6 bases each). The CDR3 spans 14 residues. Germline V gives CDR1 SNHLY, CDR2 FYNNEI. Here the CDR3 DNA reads TGTGCCAGCATTCAAGGGGGGTACCAAGGGACCCAGTACTTC. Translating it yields CASIQGGYQGTQYF.

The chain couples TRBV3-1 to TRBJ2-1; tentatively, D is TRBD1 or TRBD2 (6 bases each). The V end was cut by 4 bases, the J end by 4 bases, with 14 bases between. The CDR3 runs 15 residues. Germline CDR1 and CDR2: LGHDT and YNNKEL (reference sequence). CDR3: CASSPVGGEYNEQFF. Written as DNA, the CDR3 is TGTGCCAGCAGCCCGGTGGGGGGCGAGTACAATGAGCAGTTCTTC.

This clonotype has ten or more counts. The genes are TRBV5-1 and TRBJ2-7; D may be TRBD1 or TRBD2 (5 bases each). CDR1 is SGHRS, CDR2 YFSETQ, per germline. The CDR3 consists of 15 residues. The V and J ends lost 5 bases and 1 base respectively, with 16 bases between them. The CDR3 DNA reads TGCGCCAGCAGGGGGGAACTATCCTGGTCCTACGAGCAGTACTTC. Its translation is CASRGELSWSYEQYF.

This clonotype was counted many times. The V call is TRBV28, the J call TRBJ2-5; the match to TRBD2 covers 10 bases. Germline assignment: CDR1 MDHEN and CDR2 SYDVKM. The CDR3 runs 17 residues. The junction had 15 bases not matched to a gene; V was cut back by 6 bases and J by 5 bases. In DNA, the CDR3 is TGTGCCAGCAGCCCAAGGTTCCTAGCGGGAGATGCGGAGACCCAGTACTTC. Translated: CASSPRFLAGDAETQYF.

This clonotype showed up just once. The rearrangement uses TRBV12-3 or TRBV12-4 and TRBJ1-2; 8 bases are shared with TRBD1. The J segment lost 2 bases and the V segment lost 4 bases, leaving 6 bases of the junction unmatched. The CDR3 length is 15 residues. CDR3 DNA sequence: TGTGCCAGCAGTTCACCAGGGGGCGCAAACTATGGCTACACCTTC. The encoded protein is CASSSPGGANYGYTF.

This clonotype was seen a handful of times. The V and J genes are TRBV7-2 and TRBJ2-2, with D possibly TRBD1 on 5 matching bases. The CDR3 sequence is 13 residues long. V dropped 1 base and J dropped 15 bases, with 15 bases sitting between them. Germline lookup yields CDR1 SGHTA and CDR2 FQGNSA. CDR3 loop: CASSLGPAGMLFF. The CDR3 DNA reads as TGTGCCAGCAGCTTAGGCCCTGCAGGGATGTTGTTTTTT.

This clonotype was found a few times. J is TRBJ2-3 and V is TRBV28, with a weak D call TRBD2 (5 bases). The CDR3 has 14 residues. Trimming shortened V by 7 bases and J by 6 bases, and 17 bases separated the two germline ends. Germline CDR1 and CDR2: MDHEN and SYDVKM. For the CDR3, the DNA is TGTGCCAGCATTAGGGTTCCACGAGGGGATACGCAGTATTTT. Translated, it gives CASIRVPRGDTQYF.

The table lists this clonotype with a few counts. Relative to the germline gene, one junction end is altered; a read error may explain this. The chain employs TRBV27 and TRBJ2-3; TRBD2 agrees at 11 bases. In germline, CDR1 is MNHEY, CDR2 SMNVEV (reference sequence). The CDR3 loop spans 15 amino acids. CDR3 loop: CAGSLLAGAADTQYF. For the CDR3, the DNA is TGTGCCGGCAGTCTACTAGCGGGAGCGGCAGATACGCAGTATTTT.

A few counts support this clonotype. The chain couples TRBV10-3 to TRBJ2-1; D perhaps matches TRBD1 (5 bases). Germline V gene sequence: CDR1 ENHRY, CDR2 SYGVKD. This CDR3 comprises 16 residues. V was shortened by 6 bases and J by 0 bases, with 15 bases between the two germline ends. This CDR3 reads CAISFIRVSSYNEQFF. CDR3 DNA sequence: TGTGCCATCAGCTTCATCAGGGTTAGCTCCTACAATGAGCAGTTCTTC.

Here the CDR3 DNA reads TGTGCCAGCAGCTTAGATGGGTCCCTCTTCGGGGGCTACACCTTC. Translation: CASSLDGSLFGGYTF. The genes are TRBV7-9 and TRBJ1-2; D not certain. V gave up 1 base and J gave up 8 bases, with 17 bases separating them. There are 15 residues in the CDR3. Looked up from germline, CDR1 is SEHNR and CDR2 is FQNEAQ (reference sequence).

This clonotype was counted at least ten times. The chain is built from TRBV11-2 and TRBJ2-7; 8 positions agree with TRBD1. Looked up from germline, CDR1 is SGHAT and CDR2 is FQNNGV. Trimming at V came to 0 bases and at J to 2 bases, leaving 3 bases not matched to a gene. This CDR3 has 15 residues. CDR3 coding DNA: TGTGCCAGCAGCTTAGATGCACAGGGGGCCTACGAGCAGTACTTC. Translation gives CASSLDAQGAYEQYF.

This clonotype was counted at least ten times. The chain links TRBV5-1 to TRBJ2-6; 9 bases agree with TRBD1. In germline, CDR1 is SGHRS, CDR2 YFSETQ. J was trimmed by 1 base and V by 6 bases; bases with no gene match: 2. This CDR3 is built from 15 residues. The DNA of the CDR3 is TGCGCCAGCAACAGGGGGCGTTCTGGGGCCAACGTCCTGACTTTC. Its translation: CASNRGRSGANVLTF. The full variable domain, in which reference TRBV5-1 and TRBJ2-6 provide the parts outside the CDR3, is KAGVTQTPRYLIKTRGQQVTLSCSPISGHRSVSWYQQTPGQGLQFLFEYFSETQRNKGNFPGRFSGRQFSNSRSEMNVSTLELGDSALYLCASNRGRSGANVLTFGAGSRLTVL.

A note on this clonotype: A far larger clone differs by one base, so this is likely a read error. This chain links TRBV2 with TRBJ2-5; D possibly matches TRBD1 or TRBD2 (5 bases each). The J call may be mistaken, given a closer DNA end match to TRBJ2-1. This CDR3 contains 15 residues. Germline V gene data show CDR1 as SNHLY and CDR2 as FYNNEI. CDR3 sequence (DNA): TGTGCCAGCAGCCTCGGGGCCAACTCCTTCAATGAGCAGTTCTTC. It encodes CASSLGANSFNEQFF.

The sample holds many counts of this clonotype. The CDR3 sequence: CASSSTSGWSGEQFF. CDR3 in DNA: TGCGCCAGCAGCTCGACTAGCGGGTGGTCCGGTGAGCAGTTCTTC. The chain employs TRBV5-1 and TRBJ2-1; 10 bases are shared with TRBD2. V shed 3 bases, J shed 9 bases, and the junction held 9 bases outside the gene matches. CDR3 size: 15 residues. Germline CDR1 and CDR2: SGHRS and YFSETQ.

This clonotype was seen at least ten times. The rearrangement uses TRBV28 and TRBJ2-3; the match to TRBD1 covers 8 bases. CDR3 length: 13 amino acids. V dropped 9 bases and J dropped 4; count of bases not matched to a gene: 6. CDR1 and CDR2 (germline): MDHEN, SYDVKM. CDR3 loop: CASADRAPDTQYF. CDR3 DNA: TGTGCCAGTGCGGACAGGGCCCCAGATACGCAGTATTTT.